Listed here are 32 T cell receptor beta chains from one sample, sequenced in a study of CD4 T cells in relation to SARS-CoV-2 and coronaviruses. Antigens of these TCRs are unknown. Sequencing was performed with immunoSEQ multiplex PCR; in TCRdb, only in-frame clones are kept and a portion is missing. The repertoire holds under 20,000 clones, with approximately 75% as singletons. Unexposed donor CD4+ T cells date from about 2011-2018, before the COVID-19 pandemic. CD4+ T cells were isolated from the cells after about nine days of culture. The specimen was CD4+ T cells from PBMCs, cultured in vitro. These receptors were taken from a human donor in good health.

The chain couples TRBV3-1 (or the pseudogene TRBV3-2) to TRBJ2-4, with TRBD1 identical over 7 bases. V shed 3 bases and J 0 bases; nucleotides not matched to a gene: 17. Germline CDR1 LGHDT, CDR2 YNNKEL (reference sequence). CDR3 length: 20 amino acids. The CDR3 spells CASSHLDRAAEEGAKNIQYF. CDR3 DNA sequence: TGTGCCAGCAGCCATCTCGACAGGGCGGCCGAGGAAGGAGCCAAAAACATTCAGTACTTC.

The rearrangement joins TRBV9 to TRBJ2-2; maybe TRBD1 (5 bases). Looked up from germline, CDR1 is SGDLS and CDR2 is YYNGEE. V lost 0 bases and J lost 6, with 9 bases in between. CDR3 size: 14 residues. CDR3 DNA: TGTGCCAGCAGCGTAGCAGGGTTCTCCGGGGAGCTGTTTTTT. It encodes CASSVAGFSGELFF. Based on the CDR3 plus reference TRBV9 and TRBJ2-2, the full variable domain is DSGVTQTPKHLITATGQRVTLRCSPRSGDLSVYWYQQSLDQGLQFLIQYYNGEERAKGNILERFSAQQFPDLHSELNLSSLELGDSALYFCASSVAGFSGELFFGEGSRLTVL.

The chain joins TRBV4-2 to TRBJ2-1; weak D call: TRBD2 (6 bases). Per the germline V gene, CDR1 is LGHNA and CDR2 is YNFKEQ. The CDR3 covers 14 residues. Trimming took 4 bases from V and 6 from J, leaving 13 bases between them. As DNA, the CDR3 is TGTGCCAGCAGCCGGTTCGGGGAGGCCAATGAGCAGTTCTTC. Translation: CASSRFGEANEQFF.

The rearrangement uses TRBV7-9 and TRBJ2-7; possible D gene TRBD1, 6 bases. The germline V gene has CDR1 SEHNR and CDR2 FQNEAQ (reference sequence). The CDR3 runs to 15 residues. The germline V and J ends were trimmed by 2 bases and 6 bases, with 17 bases remaining between them. DNA for the CDR3: TGTGCCAGCAGCTTACTGTCAGGGGCCAGAGTCGAGCAGTACTTC. This sequence encodes CASSLLSGARVEQYF.

The chain combines TRBV7-9 with TRBJ1-5; D uncertain. Germline V gives CDR1 SEHNR, CDR2 FQNEAQ (reference sequence). This CDR3 has 12 amino acids. V dropped 8 bases and J dropped 3 bases, with 8 bases sitting between them. CDR3 DNA sequence: TGTGCCAGCCGACCAAACAATCAGCCCCAGCATTTT. It is translated as CASRPNNQPQHF.

This clone was seen a few times. This sequence joins TRBV2 and TRBJ1-2; D might be TRBD1 (6 bases). The CDR3 is 16 amino acids. With 4 bases removed from V and 7 bases from J, the gap between germline ends came to 22 bases. Germline CDR1 and CDR2: SNHLY and FYNNEI. CDR3 region: CASSAQFATQGSGYTF. DNA of the CDR3: TGTGCCAGCAGTGCCCAGTTCGCTACCCAGGGGTCTGGCTACACCTTC.

V gene TRBV3-1 (or the pseudogene TRBV3-2) combines with J gene TRBJ1-2; D unresolved. Germline V gene data show CDR1 as LGHDT and CDR2 as YNNKEL (reference sequence). The V end lost 4 bases, the J end lost 0 bases, and 6 bases lay between the germline ends. The CDR3 has 13 amino acids. This chain's CDR3 is CASSPTPNYGYTF. The DNA for the CDR3 is TGTGCCAGCAGCCCTACACCTAACTATGGCTACACCTTC.

The chain links TRBV5-4 to TRBJ1-5; 8 bases are shared with TRBD1. CDR1 is SGHNT and CDR2 is YYREEE in the germline V gene (reference sequence). This CDR3 has 15 amino acids. The junction had 7 bases not matched to a gene; V was cut back by 4 bases and J by 4 bases. The CDR3 region is CASSHDRGGNQPQHF. The CDR3, as DNA: TGTGCCAGCAGCCACGACAGGGGCGGTAATCAGCCCCAGCATTTT. The full variable domain, its missing parts supplied by reference TRBV5-4 and TRBJ1-5, is ETGVTQSPTHLIKTRGQQVTLRCSSQSGHNTVSWYQQALGQGPQFIFQYYREEENGRGNFPPRFSGLQFPNYSSELNVNALELDDSALYLCASSHDRGGNQPQHFGDGTRLSIL.

CDR3: CASSSNSFVGELFF. CDR3 DNA sequence: TGTGCCAGCAGTTCCAATAGTTTCGTCGGGGAGCTGTTTTTT. The chain recombines TRBV28 with TRBJ2-2; D unresolved. Germline CDR1 and CDR2: MDHEN and SYDVKM. This CDR3 is 14 amino acids long. V was trimmed by 4 bases and J by 7 bases, leaving 13 bases between them. The whole variable domain, filled in from reference TRBV28 and TRBJ2-2, reads DVKVTQSSRYLVKRTGEKVFLECVQDMDHENMFWYRQDPGLGLRLIYFSYDVKMKEKGDIPEGYSVSREKKERFSLILESASTNQTSMYLCASSSNSFVGELFFGEGSRLTVL.

Here the CDR3 reads CASSQSDARGEQYF. CDR3 bases: TGTGCCAGCAGCCAGTCGGACGCGCGGGGCGAGCAGTACTTC. The gene calls are TRBV11-3 and TRBJ2-7, with D perhaps TRBD2 (6 bases). The CDR3 is 14 residues long. The germline V and J ends were trimmed by 5 bases and 6 bases, with 17 bases remaining between them. The germline V gene has CDR1 SGHNT and CDR2 YENEEA.

V gene TRBV7-3 combines with J gene TRBJ2-3; D might be TRBD2 (6 bases). Germline loops: CDR1 SGHTA, CDR2 FQGTGA. The V and J ends lost 2 bases and 1 base respectively, with 10 bases between them. CDR3 length: 15 amino acids. CDR3 coding DNA: TGTGCCAGCAGCTTAGTGGTAGCGGGCACAGATACGCAGTATTTT. Translating gives CASSLVVAGTDTQYF.

The chain employs TRBV29-1 and TRBJ1-4, with TRBD1 as a possible D gene (5 bases). There are 13 residues in the CDR3. Trimming took 7 bases from V and 3 from J, leaving 12 bases between them. Germline lookup yields CDR1 SQVTM and CDR2 ANQGSEA. The CDR3 spells CSGQGAPNEKLFF. The CDR3 region has the DNA TGCAGCGGTCAGGGCGCCCCTAATGAAAAACTGTTTTTT.

V is TRBV19 and J is TRBJ1-2; 8 bases agree with TRBD1. V was clipped by 4 bases and J by 1 base; unmatched bases: 2. There are 14 residues in the CDR3. The germline V gene has CDR1 LNHDA and CDR2 SQIVND (reference sequence). CDR3: CASSRDRSNYGYTF. The CDR3 region has the DNA TGTGCCAGTAGTAGGGACAGGAGTAACTATGGCTACACCTTC. Variable domain in full (rest from reference TRBV19 and TRBJ1-2): DGGITQSPKYLFRKEGQNVTLSCEQNLNHDAMYWYRQDPGQGLRLIYYSQIVNDFQKGDIAEGYSVSREKKESFPLTVTSAQKNPTAFYLCASSRDRSNYGYTFGSGTRLTVV.

In this sample, this clone turned up once. The rearrangement joins TRBV19 to TRBJ1-5; TRBD1 is a possible D gene (5 bases). Germline CDR1 and CDR2: LNHDA and SQIVND (reference sequence). Trimming took off 6 bases at V and 3 bases at J, with 15 bases between the two ends. This CDR3 contains 15 residues. CDR3 residues: CASSMGTGLNQPQHF. The CDR3, as DNA: TGTGCCAGTAGCATGGGGACCGGACTCAATCAGCCCCAGCATTTT. The whole variable domain, filled in from reference TRBV19 and TRBJ1-5, reads DGGITQSPKYLFRKEGQNVTLSCEQNLNHDAMYWYRQDPGQGLRLIYYSQIVNDFQKGDIAEGYSVSREKKESFPLTVTSAQKNPTAFYLCASSMGTGLNQPQHFGDGTRLSIL.

The rearrangement joins TRBV29-1 to TRBJ2-7; perhaps TRBD1 as D (6 bases). Trimming shortened V by 1 base and J by 9 bases, and 13 bases separated the two germline ends. The germline V gene encodes CDR1 SQVTM and CDR2 ANQGSEA. This CDR3 has 12 residues. In DNA, the CDR3 is TGCAGCGTTGAAGTCTTGCGCAGGGGGCAGTACTTC. It encodes CSVEVLRRGQYF.

The genes are TRBV11-2 and TRBJ1-4; D not resolved. From germline, CDR1 is SGHAT and CDR2 FQNNGV. This CDR3 is 14 amino acids long. V lost 7 bases and J lost 3, with 12 bases in between. The CDR3 DNA reads as TGTGCCAGCACCAACGTCGGAGCTAATGAAAAACTGTTTTTT. Its translation is CASTNVGANEKLFF.

This clone showed up just a few times. This chain joins TRBV12-5 and TRBJ2-5, with D uncertain. V shed 4 bases and J shed 5 bases, with 11 bases lying between them. CDR1 is LGHNT and CDR2 is FRNRAP in the germline V gene. The CDR3 is 13 amino acids. CDR3 residues: CASGSFMGETQYF. Written as DNA, the CDR3 is TGTGCTAGTGGTTCGTTTATGGGGGAGACCCAGTACTTC.

V is TRBV12-3 or TRBV12-4 and J is TRBJ2-1, with D unclear. Trimming removed 3 bases from V and 4 bases from J, with 7 bases in between. The CDR3 runs to 13 residues. Written as DNA, the CDR3 is TGTGCCAGCAGTTTTTCGCCGTACAATGAGCAGTTCTTC. It codes for CASSFSPYNEQFF.

The chain uses TRBV6-5 and TRBJ2-7; the D is unclear. CDR1 is MNHEY, CDR2 SVGAGI, per germline. The V gene lost 6 bases and the J gene lost 3 bases, with 12 bases spanning the gap. The CDR3 totals 13 residues. The CDR3 DNA reads as TGTGCCAGCAGCCGCGGACGGCGCTACGAGCAGTACTTC. It is translated as CASSRGRRYEQYF.

The chain carries TRBV29-1 and TRBJ2-5, with D perhaps matching TRBD2 (6 bases). The CDR3 totals 12 residues. Germline CDR1 SQVTM, CDR2 ANQGSEA. The CDR3 sequence is CTAGGAQETQYF. The CDR3 nucleotides are TGCACCGCCGGAGGGGCCCAAGAGACCCAGTACTTC.

V is TRBV13 and J is TRBJ2-7; 8 nucleotides match TRBD1. The CDR3 is 16 amino acids. Germline assignment: CDR1 PRHDT and CDR2 FYEKMQ (reference sequence). The V and J ends lost 4 bases and 7 bases, in that order; junction bases with no gene match: 15. For the CDR3, the DNA is TGTGCCAGCAGCTCCTTGACGACAGGGGCCCCCTGGGAGCAGTACTTC. This sequence encodes CASSSLTTGAPWEQYF.

This chain uses TRBV3-1 (or the pseudogene TRBV3-2) with TRBJ1-6, with D possibly TRBD1 on 5 matching bases. Between the trimmed V and J ends, which lost 0 bases and 2 bases, there was a span of 17 bases. Germline V gene sequence: CDR1 LGHDT, CDR2 YNNKEL (reference sequence). This CDR3 region has 19 residues. DNA for the CDR3: TGTGCCAGCAGCCAAGAAGGCGCCACAGGTTTGACCTATAATTCACCCCTCCACTTT. Its translation: CASSQEGATGLTYNSPLHF.

In nucleotides, the CDR3 is TGTGCCAGTAGTATTCGAGGAGTTTACAATGAGCAGTTCTTC. The encoded protein is CASSIRGVYNEQFF. The chain couples TRBV19 to TRBJ2-1; D is unclear. The V gene lost 3 bases and the J gene lost 4 bases, with 10 bases spanning the gap. Germline-derived CDR1 and CDR2 are LNHDA and SQIVND (reference sequence). This CDR3 has 14 amino acids.

The J gene is TRBJ2-7, the V gene TRBV18, with 8 positions matching TRBD2. Germline CDR1 and CDR2: KGHSH and LQKENI. V was pared by 3 bases and J by 11 bases, with 18 bases of the junction left unmatched. The CDR3 has 16 amino acids. The CDR3 sequence: CASSPRGVAGGQFKYF. The CDR3 nucleotides read TGTGCCAGCTCACCCCGCGGGGTTGCGGGAGGCCAGTTCAAGTACTTC.

The CDR3 nucleotides are TGTGCCAGCAGCCCCGGGGGGGTGGTCACTGAAGCTTTCTTT. Its translation is CASSPGGVVTEAFF. This rearrangement joins TRBV27 to TRBJ1-1, with TRBD1 as a possible D gene (5 bases). Germline V gene data show CDR1 as MNHEY and CDR2 as SMNVEV (reference sequence). V shed 6 bases and J shed 4 bases, with 15 bases lying between them. The CDR3 has 14 residues.

The chain has TRBV7-2 and TRBJ1-5; no clear D. Germline-derived CDR1 and CDR2 are SGHTA and FQGNSA. CDR3 length equals 15 residues. Deletions cut 3 bases from V and 0 bases from J, with 9 bases between. The CDR3 bases are TGTGCCAGCAGCTTGTTCCCGTATAGCAATCAGCCCCAGCATTTT. It yields the protein CASSLFPYSNQPQHF.

The rearrangement joins TRBV18 to TRBJ1-3; D not certain. V lost 2 bases to trimming and J lost 0 bases, with 11 bases between them. This CDR3 contains 16 residues. Looked up from germline, CDR1 is KGHSH and CDR2 is LQKENI. CDR3 coding DNA: TGTGCCAGCTCACCAGGGCCAGCGTCCTCTGGAAACACCATATATTTT. Residues: CASSPGPASSGNTIYF.

This clone appeared a few times. The rearrangement uses TRBV6-5 and TRBJ1-3; D is unresolved. This CDR3 contains 15 residues. The germline V and J ends were trimmed by 6 bases and 4 bases, with 16 bases remaining between them. In germline, CDR1 is MNHEY, CDR2 SVGAGI. The CDR3 loop reads CASRWRRLKGNTIYF. CDR3 DNA: TGTGCCAGCAGGTGGAGGCGCCTCAAAGGAAACACCATATATTTT.

The chain carries TRBV11-2 and TRBJ1-1; a weak D match, TRBD1 (5 bases). This CDR3 region has 15 residues. Germline CDR1 and CDR2: SGHAT and FQNNGV. Trimming stripped 3 bases from V and 4 bases from J, with 15 bases between. CDR3 residues: CASSLGLREGTEAFF. CDR3 DNA: TGTGCCAGCAGCTTGGGTCTCAGGGAAGGCACTGAAGCTTTCTTT.

The V gene is TRBV28, the J gene TRBJ2-1; possibly TRBD2 for D (6 bases). The CDR3 totals 14 residues. Per the germline V gene, CDR1 is MDHEN and CDR2 is SYDVKM. The CDR3 bases are TGTGTCACCAGTGGGGGGTCCCAATACAATGAGCAGTTCTTC. The encoded protein is CVTSGGSQYNEQFF.

This clone was detected only once. The genes are TRBV18 and TRBJ2-6, with D unresolved. The CDR3 has 16 amino acids. Germline lookup yields CDR1 KGHSH and CDR2 LQKENI. The V end lost 0 bases, the J end lost 1 base, and 7 bases lay between the germline ends. DNA for the CDR3: TGTGCCAGCTCACCACCCGGACGGTCTGGGGCCAACGTCCTGACTTTC. The encoded protein is CASSPPGRSGANVLTF.

The CDR3 DNA reads TGTGCCAGTAGTTTGGGGTACTCCTACGAGCAGTACTTC. Translated: CASSLGYSYEQYF. The chain has TRBV19 and TRBJ2-7; the D is unclear. This CDR3 region has 13 residues. The V gene lost 5 bases and the J gene lost 0 bases, with 8 bases spanning the gap. Germline CDR1 reads LNHDA; CDR2 reads SQIVND (reference sequence).